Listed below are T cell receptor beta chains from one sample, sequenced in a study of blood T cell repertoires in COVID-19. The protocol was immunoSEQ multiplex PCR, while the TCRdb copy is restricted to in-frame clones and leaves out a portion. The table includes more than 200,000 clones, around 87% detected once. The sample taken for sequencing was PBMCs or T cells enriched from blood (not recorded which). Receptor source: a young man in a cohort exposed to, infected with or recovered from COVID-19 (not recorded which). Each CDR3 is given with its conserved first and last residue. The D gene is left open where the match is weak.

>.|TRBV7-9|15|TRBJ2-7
CASSFLGGTDYEQYF
TGTGCCAGCAGCTTCCTTGGCGGGACAGACTACGAGCAGTACTTC
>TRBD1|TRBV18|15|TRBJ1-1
CASSPGTGSNTEAFF
TGTGCCAGCTCACCGGGGACAGGGTCGAACACTGAAGCTTTCTTT
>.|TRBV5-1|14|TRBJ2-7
CASSLDSLVHEQYF
TGCGCCAGCAGCTTGGACAGTTTAGTCCACGAGCAGTACTTC
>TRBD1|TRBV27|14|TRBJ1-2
CASSSTGGSYGYTF
TGTGCCAGCAGTTCCACAGGGGGGAGCTATGGCTACACCTTC
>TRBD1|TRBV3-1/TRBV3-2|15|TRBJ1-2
CASSQGTGVLYGYTF
TGTGCCAGCAGCCAAGGGACAGGGGTACTCTATGGCTACACCTTC
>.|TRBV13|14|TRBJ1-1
CASSLSPGNTEAFF
TGTGCCAGCAGTTTATCACCGGGGAACACTGAAGCTTTCTTT
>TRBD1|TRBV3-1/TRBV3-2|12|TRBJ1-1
CASSRQGREAFF
TGTGCCAGCAGCCGACAGGGGAGAGAAGCTTTCTTT
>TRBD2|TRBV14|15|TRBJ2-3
CASSQLAGSTDTQYF
TGTGCCAGCAGCCAACTAGCGGGAAGCACAGATACGCAGTATTTT
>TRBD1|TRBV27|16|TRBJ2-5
CASSLGRGPKRGTQYF
TGTGCCAGCAGTTTAGGCAGGGGGCCTAAGCGAGGGACCCAGTACTTC
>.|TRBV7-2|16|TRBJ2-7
CASSLARGWATYEQYF
TGTGCCAGCAGCTTAGCTAGGGGGTGGGCCACCTACGAGCAGTACTTC
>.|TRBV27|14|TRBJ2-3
CATLPGPRVDTQYF
TGTGCCACCCTACCCGGACCCAGGGTGGATACGCAGTATTTT
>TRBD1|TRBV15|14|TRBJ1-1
CATSPKGAQIRAFF
TGTGCCACCAGCCCAAAGGGGGCGCAAATTCGGGCTTTCTTT
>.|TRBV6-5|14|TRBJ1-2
CASTNAGSSKGYTF
TGTGCCAGCACCAATGCCGGGTCGAGCAAGGGCTACACCTTC
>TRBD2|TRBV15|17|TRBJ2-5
CATSRDRIGRLGETQYF
TGTGCCACCAGCAGAGATCGGATCGGGAGGTTGGGAGAGACCCAGTACTTC
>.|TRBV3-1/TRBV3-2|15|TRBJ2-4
CASSQVLTGEGIQYF
TGTGCCAGCAGCCAAGTACTTACGGGAGAAGGGATTCAGTACTTC